This T cell receptor beta chain was identified during a study of prognosis after radiotherapy for stage I lung cancer. Study as a whole: Over 12 cases involved newly diagnosed primary stage I lung tumors, and five involved oligometastatic NSCLC subsequent to surgical resection of the primary tumor. Study-level findings and limits: After stereotactic body radiation therapy, unique TCR clone counts dropped from a median of around 10,000 to 6,500. Gene usage, both TRBV and TRBJ, reportedly differed between patients with metastases and patients without them. Lower post-radiation Shannon entropy was seen in patients who went on to develop distant metastases.

TCR beta CDR3 was amplified from genomic DNA by two-round multiplex PCR. Gene-specific primers for each TRBV and TRBJ gene drove first-round PCR. TCRdb re-called the multiplex PCR reads through MiXCR, storing one row per CDR3 protein. The data hold around 30,000 distinct CDR3 sequences, with 32% observed a single time. Comments on this clonotype: The antigen remains unidentified.

V dropped 8 bases and J dropped 7; count of bases not matched to a gene: 11. Germline CDR1 is SQVTM and CDR2 is ANQGSEA. The CDR3 sequence is 14 residues long. This specimen was PBMCs, taken before or after stereotactic body radiation therapy (not recorded which). This sequence joins TRBV29-1 and TRBJ2-1; 10 bases line up with TRBD2. This receptor was taken from a donor aged 50 or older with non-small cell lung cancer. The chain's CDR3 is CSSLDTSGANEQFF. The CDR3 coding sequence is TGCAGCTCCCTTGACACTAGCGGGGCGAATGAGCAGTTCTTC.